These T cell receptor beta chains were read from a single sample in a study of early T cells in non-severe SARS-CoV-2 infection. TCRdb re-called the 5' RACE reads through MiXCR, storing one row per CDR3 protein. The sample has roughly 40,000 distinct CDR3 sequences, roughly 4.2% seen once; the top ten hold just over 3%. Material for sequencing was whole blood. The origin of the receptors is an adult who was a healthcare worker with PCR-confirmed SARS-CoV-2 infection or an uninfected control (not recorded which). Both conserved end residues are part of each CDR3. A D gene is named only where the DNA matches it firmly. Clone sizes are given selectively: once, few, many, or a class where the clone is expanded.

CSATGTLSDEQYF TGCAGTGCTACGGGTACGTTAAGCGACGAGCAGTACTTC NA many TRBJ2-7 TRBV20-1
CASSQDNSGGPDTQYF TGTGCCAGCAGCCAAGATAATAGCGGGGGGCCAGATACGCAGTATTTT TRBD2 few TRBJ2-3 TRBV4-2
CASSLDPGQSYNEQFF TGTGCCAGCAGCTTAGATCCCGGACAGTCCTACAATGAGCAGTTCTTC NA many TRBJ2-1 TRBV7-6
CASSPRRTGFYNEQFF TGTGCCAGCAGCCCTCGCCGAACAGGGTTCTACAATGAGCAGTTCTTC NA many TRBJ2-1 TRBV7-2
CASSPGPSTEAFF TGTGCCAGCAGTCCGGGCCCTAGCACTGAAGCTTTCTTT NA many TRBJ1-1 TRBV7-3
CASLGSTDTQYF TGCGCCTCCCTGGGCTCCACAGATACGCAGTATTTT NA few TRBJ2-3 TRBV5-1
CASSHRTGLYGYTF TGCGCCAGCAGCCATCGTACAGGGCTCTATGGCTACACCTTC NA many TRBJ1-2 TRBV4-1
CASSLRAGVDQPQHF TGTGCCAGCAGTTTACGCGCGGGAGTGGATCAGCCCCAGCATTTT NA NA TRBJ1-5 TRBV12-3/TRBV12-4
CASTIAGGAYNEQFF TGTGCCAGCACAATAGCGGGGGGCGCCTACAATGAGCAGTTCTTC TRBD2 many TRBJ2-1 TRBV6-1
CASSPRGAGGLYEQFF TGTGCCAGCAGCCCCAGGGGGGCGGGAGGATTGTATGAGCAGTTCTTC NA many TRBJ2-1 TRBV7-8
CSARDPLAASPQETQYF TGCAGTGCTAGAGATCCCCTAGCGGCCTCCCCCCAAGAGACCCAGTACTTC TRBD2 many TRBJ2-5 TRBV20-1
CSARHSEGREKLFF TGCAGCGCGCGACATTCAGAGGGCCGGGAAAAACTGTTTTTT NA many TRBJ1-4 TRBV20-1
CASSPSTGNTEAFF TGTGCCAGCTCACCTTCTACAGGGAACACTGAAGCTTTCTTT NA many TRBJ1-1 TRBV18
CASSLRQGNNEQFF TGCGCCAGCAGCTTGAGACAGGGAAACAATGAGCAGTTCTTC TRBD1 many TRBJ2-1 TRBV5-1
CASSYSARSGANVLTF TGTGCCAGCAGTTACTCCGCCAGGTCTGGGGCCAACGTCCTGACTTTC NA many TRBJ2-6 TRBV6-2/TRBV6-3
CSARALLAGGQYF TGCAGTGCTAGAGCTCTCCTAGCGGGAGGGCAGTACTTC TRBD2 many TRBJ2-7 TRBV20-1
CASSDSSTGSSGNTIYF TGTGCCAGCAGCGATTCCTCGACGGGAAGCTCTGGAAACACCATATATTTT NA many TRBJ1-3 TRBV9
CASSLSGRSTGELFF TGTGCTAGCAGCTTAAGCGGGAGGTCCACCGGGGAGCTGTTTTTT TRBD2 few TRBJ2-2 TRBV7-7
CSARSSGILGTYEQYF TGCAGTGCTAGATCTAGCGGGATCTTGGGGACCTACGAGCAGTACTTC TRBD2 many TRBJ2-7 TRBV20-1
CASAERGGAYNEQFF TGCGCCAGTGCGGAGCGGGGGGGCGCCTACAATGAGCAGTTCTTC TRBD2 many TRBJ2-1 TRBV5-1
CASRGTVYGYTF TGTGCCAGCAGGGGGACAGTCTATGGCTACACCTTC TRBD1 NA TRBJ1-2 TRBV6-2/TRBV6-3
CASSLMSGELFF TGTGCCAGCAGCTTAATGTCCGGGGAGCTGTTTTTT NA NA TRBJ2-2 TRBV7-3